One sample yielded the 10 T cell receptor beta chains listed below, sequenced in a study of blood T cell repertoires in COVID-19. TCRdb keeps only in-frame clones here, not all; method: immunoSEQ multiplex PCR. This sample has 200,000 to 250,000 clones; about 80% occur once, and the top ten carry roughly 4.8%. Source material: PBMCs or T cells enriched from blood (not recorded which). Receptors were obtained from a woman aged 50 to 65 who had been exposed to COVID-19.

This chain connects TRBV5-1 to TRBJ1-6; 8 bases are shared with TRBD1. V shed 3 bases, J shed 7 bases, and the junction held 9 bases outside the gene matches. CDR1 is SGHRS, CDR2 YFSETQ, per germline. This CDR3 has 16 residues. The CDR3 region is CASSSRGQGLNSPLHF. CDR3 coding DNA: TGCGCCAGCAGCTCCAGGGGGCAGGGTTTGAATTCACCCCTCCACTTT.

The chain joins TRBV18 to TRBJ1-2; tentatively, D is TRBD1 (6 bases). CDR1 and CDR2 (germline): KGHSH, LQKENI. This CDR3 has 16 residues. The V gene lost 6 bases and the J gene lost 8 bases, with 25 bases spanning the gap. This CDR3 is CASSPQQGLGAEGYTF. In DNA, the CDR3 is TGTGCCAGCTCCCCCCAGCAGGGGTTAGGAGCGGAAGGCTACACCTTC.

The chain couples TRBV4-1 to TRBJ1-1; D ambiguous. CDR3 length: 16 residues. Trimming stripped 5 bases from V and 0 bases from J, with 16 bases between. Germline CDR1 is MGHRA and CDR2 is YSYEKL. The CDR3 nucleotides read TGCGCCAGCAGCAACCCCCTACTCTCGGTGAACACTGAAGCTTTCTTT. Protein product: CASSNPLLSVNTEAFF.

The gene calls are TRBV11-2 and TRBJ2-7; 7 bases agree with TRBD1. CDR3 length: 14 amino acids. V gave up 3 bases and J gave up 2 bases; unmatched junction bases: 4. Germline values: CDR1 SGHAT, CDR2 FQNNGV. This CDR3 reads CASSLYGTAYEQYF. Written as DNA, the CDR3 is TGTGCCAGCAGCTTGTACGGGACAGCCTACGAGCAGTACTTC.

This chain's CDR3 is CATTSETGPLAKNIQYF. The CDR3 coding sequence is TGTGCCACCACCTCGGAGACAGGCCCGTTAGCCAAAAACATTCAGTACTTC. The chain combines TRBV19 with TRBJ2-4, with TRBD1 as a possible D gene (6 bases). Germline V gene data show CDR1 as LNHDA and CDR2 as SQIVND (reference sequence). V was pared by 10 bases and J by 0 bases, with 22 bases between. This CDR3 contains 17 residues.

This chain connects TRBV7-4 to TRBJ1-3; no definite D call. In germline, CDR1 is SGHVT, CDR2 SQSDAQ. Trimming cost V 5 bases and J 0 bases, with 5 bases left between them. This CDR3 has 13 residues. In DNA, the CDR3 is TGTGCCAGCAGCCCCCACTCTGGAAACACCATATATTTT. This codes for CASSPHSGNTIYF.

This clone was seen only a few times. The CDR3: CAWSRAGITGELFF. The CDR3, as DNA: TGTGCCTGGAGTAGGGCAGGGATCACCGGGGAGCTGTTTTTT. The genes are TRBV30 and TRBJ2-2, with D perhaps TRBD1 (5 bases). Germline CDR1 reads GTSNPN; CDR2 reads SVGIG (reference sequence). This CDR3 has 14 amino acids. V lost 2 bases, J lost 4 bases, and 11 bases lay in between.

This clone was counted a few times. The chain has TRBV10-3 and TRBJ1-3; 8 bases align to TRBD1. The germline gives CDR1 ENHRY, CDR2 SYGVKD. This CDR3 is 17 amino acids long. Losses at the gene ends were 4 bases for V and 0 bases for J; bases not matched to a gene: 8. DNA for the CDR3: TGTGCCATCAGTGCGTTCCAGGGGGCACTCTCTGGAAACACCATATATTTT. This encodes CAISAFQGALSGNTIYF.

V and J are TRBV7-2 and TRBJ2-7; 9 bases line up with TRBD1. Looked up from germline, CDR1 is SGHTA and CDR2 is FQGNSA. The ends lost 3 bases at V and 3 bases at J; junction bases unmatched: 6. This CDR3 is built from 15 residues. The CDR3 bases are TGTGCCAGCAGCTTTCCGGGACAGGGAAACTACGAGCAGTACTTC. This encodes CASSFPGQGNYEQYF.

This rearrangement joins TRBV6-2 or TRBV6-3 to TRBJ2-3, with a tentative D call TRBD2 (6 bases). The germline CDR1 and CDR2 sequences are MNHEY and SVGEGT. The CDR3 has 14 residues. V lost 2 bases, J lost 5 bases, and 11 bases lay in between. CDR3 nucleotides: TGTGCCAGCAGTTACGGCGGGGAGATAGATACGCAGTATTTT. Amino acid sequence: CASSYGGEIDTQYF.